The clone carrying this T cell receptor (beta chain) has more than one count but fewer than ten. This entry belongs to a study of T-cell memory formation after mild COVID-19. The junction had 6 bases not matched to a gene; V was cut back by 4 bases and J by 6 bases. The CDR3 is 14 residues long. Germline CDR1 is SEHNR and CDR2 is FQNEAQ (reference sequence). TCRdb passed the 5' RACE reads through MiXCR, listing each CDR3 protein once. Of a few hundred thousand distinct CDR3 sequences in the sample, over 7% were seen once. The sequence derives from a man younger than 35 who had mild COVID-19 (a few samples of this study predate the infection). Cell type and time point are not known. The sequenced material came from PBMCs or a T cell subset sorted from them (not recorded which). This sequence joins TRBV7-9 and TRBJ1-5; 7 nucleotides line up with TRBD1. CDR3 protein: CASSWDSEIQPQHF. The CDR3 DNA sequence: TGTGCCAGCAGCTGGGACAGCGAGATTCAGCCCCAGCATTTT.